A selection of T cell receptor beta chains follows, all from one sample in a study of shared clonotypes between healthy human individuals. TCRdb keeps only in-frame clones here, not all; method: immunoSEQ multiplex PCR. In the table there are 2 million to 2.5 million clones, about nine tenths of which are singletons. The specimen was naive CD4+ T cells from PBMCs. Receptor source: a man younger than 30 in good health. Some clones in this sample may be carry-over from other donors' samples. CDR3s include the opening cysteine and the closing phenylalanine or tryptophan. Each record gives: V gene, D gene, J gene, clone size, CDR3 DNA, CDR3 protein. The D gene is left open where the match is weak. Size values are once, few and many counts, or a class for expanded clones, and some rows have none.

TRBV5-1	TRBD1	TRBJ2-7	.	TGCGCCAGCAGCTTGGGTGGGACAGCCTCCTACGAGCAGTACTTC	CASSLGGTASYEQYF
TRBV13	TRBD1	TRBJ2-2	.	TGTGCCAGCAGTGACGAGACAGGGGACAGGGGGGCCGGGGAGCTGTTTTTT	CASSDETGDRGAGELFF
TRBV6-5	TRBD1	TRBJ1-5	.	TGTGCCAGCAGCAGACAGGGCTTCCAGCCCCAGCATTTT	CASSRQGFQPQHF
TRBV7-2	TRBD1	TRBJ1-3	.	TGTGCCAGCAGCTTAACAGGGGCGCCTGGAAACACCATATATTTT	CASSLTGAPGNTIYF
TRBV7-6	.	TRBJ1-2	.	TGTGCCAGCAGCCCAGGTGGGGCGGGGGTGAATGCTGGCTACACCTTC	CASSPGGAGVNAGYTF
TRBV11-3	.	TRBJ2-5	.	TGTGCCAGCAGCTTACAGGGACAAGAGACCCAGTACTTC	CASSLQGQETQYF
TRBV4-1	TRBD2	TRBJ2-1	.	TGCGCCAGCAGCCAACCCCTGGCGCGGGACTACAAGTACAATGAGCAGTTCTTC	CASSQPLARDYKYNEQFF
TRBV2	TRBD1	TRBJ1-4	.	TGTGCCAGCAGTGCGAGGGACAGGGCAAAACTGTTTTTT	CASSARDRAKLFF
TRBV6-5	.	TRBJ2-2	.	TGTGCCAGCAGCAGAGGGGGAACCGGGGAGCTGTTTTTT	CASSRGGTGELFF
TRBV15	.	TRBJ1-5	once	TGTGCCACCAGCAGAGATCTAGCGGAGAAACAGCCCCAGCATTTT	CATSRDLAEKQPQHF
TRBV19	.	TRBJ1-1	.	TGTGCCAGTACCCCCCGGGGTAGGGGGGGAAACACTGAAGCTTTCTTT	CASTPRGRGGNTEAFF
TRBV7-9	.	TRBJ2-3	.	TGTGCCAGCAGCTTAGATGGGGTAACGATAGATACGCAGTATTTT	CASSLDGVTIDTQYF
TRBV28	.	TRBJ1-1	few	TGTGCCAGCAGTTCTAGGAGGGAATACACTGAAGCTTTCTTT	CASSSRREYTEAFF
TRBV27	.	TRBJ1-4	.	TGTGCCAGCAGTCCCGCGTGGGCTAATGAAAAACTGTTTTTT	CASSPAWANEKLFF
TRBV11-2	.	TRBJ2-7	once	TGTGCCAGCAGCTTAGGGGGGATAATCCTCTACGAGCAGTACTTC	CASSLGGIILYEQYF
TRBV28	TRBD1	TRBJ1-1	.	TGTGCCAGCAGTTTACGCCAGGGGGCAAACACTGAAGCTTTCTTT	CASSLRQGANTEAFF
TRBV30	.	TRBJ2-4	.	TGTGCCTGGAGTCCCGCTTGGACCAAAAACATTCAGTACTTC	CAWSPAWTKNIQYF
TRBV7-6	.	TRBJ1-4	.	TGTGCCAGCAGCTTAGCCGGGACGGGGGATGAAAAACTGTTTTTT	CASSLAGTGDEKLFF
TRBV14	.	TRBJ2-7	.	TGTGCCAGCAGCCAAGGGCGATGGGGGCAGTACTTC	CASSQGRWGQYF
TRBV10-3	.	TRBJ2-3	.	TGTGCCATCAGTCGAACAGGCAGGGGACCCGATACGCAGTATTTT	CAISRTGRGPDTQYF
TRBV5-4	TRBD2	TRBJ2-1	.	TGTGCCAGCAGCTTGGATAGCGGGGTCTACAATGAGCAGTTCTTC	CASSLDSGVYNEQFF
TRBV2	.	TRBJ1-5	.	TGTGCCAGCAGTGATCTGAGTCAGGGACCGCGGGGGCCCCAGCATTTT	CASSDLSQGPRGPQHF
TRBV5-4	.	TRBJ2-7	.	TGTGCCAGCAGCCGTCACGGAGGGGGGCAGTACTTC	CASSRHGGGQYF
TRBV9	TRBD2	TRBJ2-1	.	TGTGCCAGCAGCGTATCCACTAGCGGGGTCTACAATGAGCAGTTCTTC	CASSVSTSGVYNEQFF
TRBV25-1	.	TRBJ2-3	.	TGTGCCAGCAGTGACCCGGGCACAGATACGCAGTATTTT	CASSDPGTDTQYF
TRBV29-1	.	TRBJ2-5	.	TGCAGCGTTGTCGTGGAAAGTAGGCAAGAGACCCAGTACTTC	CSVVVESRQETQYF
TRBV5-1	.	TRBJ2-1	.	TGCGCCAGCAGCAGCTCCCGGGGGTACAATGAGCAGTTCTTC	CASSSSRGYNEQFF
TRBV10-1	.	TRBJ1-5	.	TGCGCCAGCAGTGAAGGGACGCCCGGTCAGCCCCAGCATTTT	CASSEGTPGQPQHF
TRBV30	.	TRBJ1-2	.	TGTGCCTTGGAGGGGCCGGCTAGTACTGGCTACACCTTC	CALEGPASTGYTF
TRBV6-1	.	TRBJ1-5	once	TGTGCCAGCAGTGATCCTCCTGGGGGGTTCAAAAATCAGCCCCAGCATTTT	CASSDPPGGFKNQPQHF
TRBV5-1	.	TRBJ1-1	.	TGCGCCAGCAGCCCCTCGTTCCCATCAGCGGGCACTGAAGCTTTCTTT	CASSPSFPSAGTEAFF
TRBV6-5	TRBD1	TRBJ1-2	.	TGTGCCAGCAGTTACCGGGACAGGGGGCGATGGGGCTACACCTTC	CASSYRDRGRWGYTF
TRBV6-5	TRBD1	TRBJ2-1	.	TGTGCCACCAAAGATGACAGGGGAGAGCAGTTCTTC	CATKDDRGEQFF
TRBV28	.	TRBJ1-2	once	TGTGCCAGCAGAGGGGCCCTAGCTAACTATGGCTACACCTTC	CASRGALANYGYTF
TRBV5-1	.	TRBJ1-2	.	TGCGCCAGCAGCTTGAGTTTTGCGGATCACAACTATGGCTACACCTTC	CASSLSFADHNYGYTF
TRBV2	.	TRBJ1-2	.	TGTGCCAGCGAGTCAGGCCTTGGGGATGGCTACACCTTC	CASESGLGDGYTF
TRBV27	.	TRBJ1-1	.	TGTGCCAGCAGCCGCGCGGGGCAGGGTGTTTCTGCGTTCTTT	CASSRAGQGVSAFF
TRBV9	.	TRBJ2-7	.	TGTGCCAGCAGCCCAACCGGGACAACCGGCGAGCAGTACTTC	CASSPTGTTGEQYF
TRBV29-1	TRBD1	TRBJ2-7	.	TGCAGCGTTTCCGGGACAGGGGGGTACGAGCAGTACTTC	CSVSGTGGYEQYF
TRBV25-1	TRBD2	TRBJ2-7	.	TGTGCCAGCAGTGAATTGGGGCTAGCGGGACACTACGAGCAGTACTTC	CASSELGLAGHYEQYF
TRBV4-2	TRBD2	TRBJ2-3	once	TGTGCCAGCAGCCAAGATGGGACTAGAGATCTCACAGATACGCAGTATTTT	CASSQDGTRDLTDTQYF